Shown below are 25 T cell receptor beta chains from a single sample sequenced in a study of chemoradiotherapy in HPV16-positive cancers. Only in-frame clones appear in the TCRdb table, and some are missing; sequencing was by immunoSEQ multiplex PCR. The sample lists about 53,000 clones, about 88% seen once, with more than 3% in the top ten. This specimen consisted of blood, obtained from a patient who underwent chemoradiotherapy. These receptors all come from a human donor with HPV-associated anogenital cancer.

The CDR3 loop is CASRPEAVTYNEQFF. CDR3 nucleotides: TGTGCCAGCAGACCAGAAGCGGTTACCTACAATGAGCAGTTCTTC. The chain combines TRBV6-5 with TRBJ2-1; D possibly corresponds to TRBD2 (5 bases). The CDR3 is 15 amino acids. The ends were cut back, 6 bases at V and 2 bases at J, with 14 bases in the middle. Germline V gives CDR1 MNHEY, CDR2 SVGAGI.

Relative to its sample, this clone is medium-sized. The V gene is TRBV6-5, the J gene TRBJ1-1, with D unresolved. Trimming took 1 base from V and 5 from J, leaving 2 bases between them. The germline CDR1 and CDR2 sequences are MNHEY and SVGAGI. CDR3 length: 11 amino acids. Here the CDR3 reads CASSYLTEAFF. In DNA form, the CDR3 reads TGTGCCAGCAGTTACTTAACTGAAGCTTTCTTT.

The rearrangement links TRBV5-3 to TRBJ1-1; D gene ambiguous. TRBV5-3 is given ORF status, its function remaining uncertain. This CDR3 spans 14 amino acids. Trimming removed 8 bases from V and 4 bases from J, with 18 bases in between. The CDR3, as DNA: TGTGCCAGCGTCATCCGGTACAGATTCACTGAAGCTTTCTTT. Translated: CASVIRYRFTEAFF.

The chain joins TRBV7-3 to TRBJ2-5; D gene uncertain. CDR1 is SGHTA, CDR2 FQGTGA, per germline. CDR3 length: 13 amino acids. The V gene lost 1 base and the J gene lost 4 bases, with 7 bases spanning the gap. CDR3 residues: CASSLMVSETQYF. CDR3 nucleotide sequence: TGTGCCAGCAGCTTAATGGTTTCAGAGACCCAGTACTTC.

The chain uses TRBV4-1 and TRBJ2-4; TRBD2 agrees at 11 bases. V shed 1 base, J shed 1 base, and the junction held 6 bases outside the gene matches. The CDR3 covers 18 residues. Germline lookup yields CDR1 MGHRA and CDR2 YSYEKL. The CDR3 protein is CASSQGLAGGGAKNIQYF. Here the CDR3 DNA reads TGCGCCAGCAGCCAAGGGCTAGCGGGGGGTGGTGCCAAAAACATTCAGTACTTC.

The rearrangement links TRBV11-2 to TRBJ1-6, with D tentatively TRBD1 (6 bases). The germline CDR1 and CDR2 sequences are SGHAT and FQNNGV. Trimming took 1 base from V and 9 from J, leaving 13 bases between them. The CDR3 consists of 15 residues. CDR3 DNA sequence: TGTGCCAGCAGCTTAGTGGTCAGGGGTAGTTCACCCCTCCACTTT. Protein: CASSLVVRGSSPLHF. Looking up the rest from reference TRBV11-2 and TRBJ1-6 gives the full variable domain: EAGVAQSPRYKIIEKRQSVAFWCNPISGHATLYWYQQILGQGPKLLIQFQNNGVVDDSQLPKDRFSAERLKGVDSTLKIQPAKLEDSAVYLCASSLVVRGSSPLHFGNGTRLTVT.

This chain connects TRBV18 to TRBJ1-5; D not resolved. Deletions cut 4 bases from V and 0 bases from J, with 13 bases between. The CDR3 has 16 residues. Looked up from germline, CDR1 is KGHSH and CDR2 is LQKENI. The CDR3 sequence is CASSLLTQDSNQPQHF. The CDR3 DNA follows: TGTGCCAGCTCACTACTTACCCAGGATAGCAATCAGCCCCAGCATTTT.

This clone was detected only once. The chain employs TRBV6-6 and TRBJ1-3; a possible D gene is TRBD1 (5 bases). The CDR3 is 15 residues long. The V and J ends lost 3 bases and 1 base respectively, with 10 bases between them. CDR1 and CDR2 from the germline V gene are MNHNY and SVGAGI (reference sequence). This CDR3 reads CASSYGGRSGNTIYF. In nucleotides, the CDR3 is TGTGCCAGCAGTTATGGGGGGAGATCTGGAAACACCATATATTTT.

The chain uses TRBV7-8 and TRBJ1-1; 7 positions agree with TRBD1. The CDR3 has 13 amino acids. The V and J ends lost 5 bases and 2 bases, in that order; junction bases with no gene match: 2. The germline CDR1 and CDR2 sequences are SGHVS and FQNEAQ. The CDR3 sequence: CASSKGGNTEAFF. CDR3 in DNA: TGTGCCAGCAGCAAAGGGGGCAACACTGAAGCTTTCTTT.

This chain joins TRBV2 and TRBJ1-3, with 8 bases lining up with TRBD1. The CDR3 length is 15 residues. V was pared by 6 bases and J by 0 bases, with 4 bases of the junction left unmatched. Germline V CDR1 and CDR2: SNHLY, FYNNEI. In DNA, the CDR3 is TGTGCCAGCAGCGGACAGGGCCTCTCTGGAAACACCATATATTTT. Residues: CASSGQGLSGNTIYF.

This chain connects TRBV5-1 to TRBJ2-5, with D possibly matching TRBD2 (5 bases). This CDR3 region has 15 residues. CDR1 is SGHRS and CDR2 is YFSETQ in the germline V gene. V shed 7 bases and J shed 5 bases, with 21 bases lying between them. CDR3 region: CASCSSGNLGETQYF. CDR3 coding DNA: TGCGCCAGCTGTTCTTCCGGGAACCTAGGGGAGACCCAGTACTTC. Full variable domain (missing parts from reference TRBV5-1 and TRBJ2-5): KAGVTQTPRYLIKTRGQQVTLSCSPISGHRSVSWYQQTPGQGLQFLFEYFSETQRNKGNFPGRFSGRQFSNSRSEMNVSTLELGDSALYLCASCSSGNLGETQYFGPGTRLLVL.

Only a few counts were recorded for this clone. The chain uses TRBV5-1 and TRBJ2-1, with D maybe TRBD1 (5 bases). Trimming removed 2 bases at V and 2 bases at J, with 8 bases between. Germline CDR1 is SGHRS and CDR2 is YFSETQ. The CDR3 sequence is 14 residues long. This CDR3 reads CASSLSQAYNEQFF. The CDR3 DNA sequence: TGCGCCAGCAGCTTATCACAGGCCTACAATGAGCAGTTCTTC.

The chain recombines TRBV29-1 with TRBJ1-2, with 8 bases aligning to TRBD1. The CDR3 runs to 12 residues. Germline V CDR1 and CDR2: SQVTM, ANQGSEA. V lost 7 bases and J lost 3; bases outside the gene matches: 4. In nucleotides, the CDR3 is TGCAGCGACCGACAGGGGTACTATGGCTACACCTTC. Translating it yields CSDRQGYYGYTF.

The CDR3, as DNA: TGTGCCAGCACCAAAGGGGCAGCTCACCAAGAGACCCAGTACTTC. Translation: CASTKGAAHQETQYF. The J gene is TRBJ2-5, the V gene TRBV6-1; possible D gene TRBD1, 5 bases. Per germline, CDR1 MNHNS and CDR2 SASEGT. The CDR3 is made up of 15 amino acids. Trimming cost V 7 bases and J 0 bases, with 15 bases left between them.

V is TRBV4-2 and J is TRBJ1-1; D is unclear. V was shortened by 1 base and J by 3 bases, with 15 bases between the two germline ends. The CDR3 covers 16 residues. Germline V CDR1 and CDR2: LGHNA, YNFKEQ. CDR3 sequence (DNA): TGTGCCAGCAGCCAAGCTGGCAGGCGGGGAGACACTGAAGCTTTCTTT. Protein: CASSQAGRRGDTEAFF.

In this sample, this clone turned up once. CDR3 DNA sequence: TGTGCCAGCAGCCATCTAGCGGGGGTCGGGAATGAGCAGTTCTTC. Protein product: CASSHLAGVGNEQFF. This chain joins TRBV7-9 and TRBJ2-1; 10 positions match TRBD2. CDR1 and CDR2 (germline): SEHNR, FQNEAQ (reference sequence). The CDR3 runs to 15 residues. J gave up 7 bases and V 5 bases, and 8 bases lay outside the gene matches. Drawing the rest from reference TRBV7-9 and TRBJ2-1, the complete variable domain is DTGVSQNPRHKITKRGQNVTFRCDPISEHNRLYWYRQTLGQGPEFLTYFQNEAQLEKSRLLSDRFSAERPKGSFSTLEIQRTEQGDSAMYLCASSHLAGVGNEQFFGPGTRLTVL.

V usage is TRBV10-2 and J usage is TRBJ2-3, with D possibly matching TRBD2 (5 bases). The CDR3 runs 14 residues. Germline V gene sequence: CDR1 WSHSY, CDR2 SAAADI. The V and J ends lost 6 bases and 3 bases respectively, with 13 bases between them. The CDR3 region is CASRFRDQTDTQYF. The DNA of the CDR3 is TGCGCCAGCAGATTCCGGGATCAGACAGATACGCAGTATTTT.

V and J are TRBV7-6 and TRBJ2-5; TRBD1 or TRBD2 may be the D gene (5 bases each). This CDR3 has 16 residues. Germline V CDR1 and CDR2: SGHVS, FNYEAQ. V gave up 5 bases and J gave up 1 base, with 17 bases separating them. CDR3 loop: CASSPTLRGAQETQYF. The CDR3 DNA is TGTGCCAGCAGCCCAACATTGAGGGGTGCCCAAGAGACCCAGTACTTC.

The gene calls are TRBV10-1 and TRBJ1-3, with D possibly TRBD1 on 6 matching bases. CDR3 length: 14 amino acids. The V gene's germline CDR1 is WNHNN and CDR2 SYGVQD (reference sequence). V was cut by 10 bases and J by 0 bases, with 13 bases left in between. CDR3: CATPRGASGNTIYF. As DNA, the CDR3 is TGCGCCACCCCCAGGGGAGCCTCTGGAAACACCATATATTTT.

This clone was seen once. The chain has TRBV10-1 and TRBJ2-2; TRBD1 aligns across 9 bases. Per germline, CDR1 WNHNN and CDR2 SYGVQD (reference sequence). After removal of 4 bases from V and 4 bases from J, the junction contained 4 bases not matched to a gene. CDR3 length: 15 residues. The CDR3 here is CASSGQTGGTGELFF. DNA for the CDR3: TGCGCCAGCAGTGGCCAGACAGGGGGCACCGGGGAGCTGTTTTTT.

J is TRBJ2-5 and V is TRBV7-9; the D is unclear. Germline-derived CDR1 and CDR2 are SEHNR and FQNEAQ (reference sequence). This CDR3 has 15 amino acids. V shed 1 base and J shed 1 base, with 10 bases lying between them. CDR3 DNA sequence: TGTGCCAGCAGCTTAGTAAACTGGGGCCAAGAGACCCAGTACTTC. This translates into CASSLVNWGQETQYF.

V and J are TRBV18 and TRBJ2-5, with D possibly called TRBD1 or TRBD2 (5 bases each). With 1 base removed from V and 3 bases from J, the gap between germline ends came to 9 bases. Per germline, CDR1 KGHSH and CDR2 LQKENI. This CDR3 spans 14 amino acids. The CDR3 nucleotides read TGTGCCAGCTCACCACGGAGAGGGGAAGAGACCCAGTACTTC. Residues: CASSPRRGEETQYF.

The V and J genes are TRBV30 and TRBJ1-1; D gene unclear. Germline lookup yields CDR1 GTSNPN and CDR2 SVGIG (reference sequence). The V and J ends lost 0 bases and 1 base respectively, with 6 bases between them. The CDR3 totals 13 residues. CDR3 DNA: TGTGCCTGGAGTGTAGCTAGGAACACTGAAGCTTTCTTT. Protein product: CAWSVARNTEAFF.

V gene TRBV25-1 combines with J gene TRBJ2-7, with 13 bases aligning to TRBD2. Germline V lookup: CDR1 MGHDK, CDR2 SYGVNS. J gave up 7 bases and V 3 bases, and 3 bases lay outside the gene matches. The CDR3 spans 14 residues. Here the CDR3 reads CASSEGLAGREQYF. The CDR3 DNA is TGTGCCAGCAGTGAGGGACTAGCGGGACGTGAGCAGTACTTC.

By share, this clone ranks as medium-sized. CDR3 nucleotides: TGTGCCAGCAGCTTGTCTCATAACACTGAAGCTTTCTTT. Residues: CASSLSHNTEAFF. This chain links TRBV5-4 with TRBJ1-1; D ambiguous. Trimming removed 1 base at V and 2 bases at J, with 6 bases between. Germline CDR1 SGHNT, CDR2 YYREEE (reference sequence). The CDR3 is 13 amino acids.